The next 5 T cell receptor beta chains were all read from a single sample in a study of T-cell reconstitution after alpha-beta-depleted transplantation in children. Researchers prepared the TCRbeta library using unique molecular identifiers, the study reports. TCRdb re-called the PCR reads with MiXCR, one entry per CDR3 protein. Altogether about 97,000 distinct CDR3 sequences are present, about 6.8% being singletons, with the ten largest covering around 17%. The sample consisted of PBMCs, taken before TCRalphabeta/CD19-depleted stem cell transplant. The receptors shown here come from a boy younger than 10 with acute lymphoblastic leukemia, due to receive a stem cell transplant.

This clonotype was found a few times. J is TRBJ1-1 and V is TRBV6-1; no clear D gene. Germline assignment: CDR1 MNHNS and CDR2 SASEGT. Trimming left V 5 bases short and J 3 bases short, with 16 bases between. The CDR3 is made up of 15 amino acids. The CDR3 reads CASSTLSGRYTEAFF. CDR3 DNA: TGTGCCAGCAGTACCTTGTCAGGACGTTACACTGAAGCTTTCTTT.

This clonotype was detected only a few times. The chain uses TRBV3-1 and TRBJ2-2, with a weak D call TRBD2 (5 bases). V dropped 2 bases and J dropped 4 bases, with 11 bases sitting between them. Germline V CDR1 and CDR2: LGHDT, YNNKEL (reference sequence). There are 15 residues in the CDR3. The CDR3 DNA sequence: TGTGCCAGCAGCCAATACGGGGTGGGCACCGGGGAGCTGTTTTTT. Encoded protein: CASSQYGVGTGELFF.

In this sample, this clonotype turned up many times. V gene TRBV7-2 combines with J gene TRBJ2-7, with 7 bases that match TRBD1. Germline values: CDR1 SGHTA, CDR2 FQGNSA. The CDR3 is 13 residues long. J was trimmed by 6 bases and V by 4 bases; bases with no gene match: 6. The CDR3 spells CASSSTGPGEQYF. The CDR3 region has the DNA TGTGCCAGCAGCTCGACAGGGCCCGGCGAGCAGTACTTC.

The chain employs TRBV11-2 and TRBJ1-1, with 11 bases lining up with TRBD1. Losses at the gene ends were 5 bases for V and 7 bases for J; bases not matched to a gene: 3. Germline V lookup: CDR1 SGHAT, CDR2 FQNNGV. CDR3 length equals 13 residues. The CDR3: CASSPDRGLEAFF. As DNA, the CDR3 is TGTGCCAGCAGCCCGGACAGGGGGCTTGAAGCTTTCTTT.

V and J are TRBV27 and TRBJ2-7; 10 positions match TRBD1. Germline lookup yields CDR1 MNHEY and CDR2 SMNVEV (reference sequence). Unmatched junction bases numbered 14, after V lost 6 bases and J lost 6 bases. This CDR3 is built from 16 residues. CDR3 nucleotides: TGTGCCAGCAGCCTCCCCTGGGGACAGGGGATAGGCGAGCAGTACTTC. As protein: CASSLPWGQGIGEQYF.